This TCR beta chain was recovered during a study of CD8+CD57+ T cells in acquired aplastic anemia. Findings and limits, study-wide: Under 35 was the count of CD8+ CDR3 sequences that patients shared with controls.

Trimming left V 5 bases short and J 2 bases short, with 17 bases between. This CDR3 comprises 16 residues. TCR beta VDJ and CDR3 were profiled, and genomic DNA was the template. In TCRdb, the reads were re-called with MiXCR into one record per CDR3 protein. Of around 200,000 distinct CDR3 sequences in the sample, around half were seen once. Notes on this clonotype: What it binds is unknown.

The TCR sequence derives from a human donor in good health, serving as a control. The genes are TRBV12-3 or TRBV12-4 and TRBJ2-3; tentatively, D is TRBD1 or TRBD2 (5 bases each). Specimen: sorted CD4+, CD8+, or CD8+CD57+ T cells (not recorded which) from PBMCs. This chain's CDR3 is CASSHPGTPLTDTQYF. DNA for the CDR3: TGTGCCAGCAGTCATCCCGGGACCCCTCTCACAGATACGCAGTATTTT.